This T cell receptor (beta chain) is drawn from a study of T-cell reconstitution after alpha-beta-depleted transplantation in children. Germline V gene lookup returns CDR1 KGHDR and CDR2 SFDVKD. Germline trimming cut 5 bases from V and 5 bases from J; bases unmatched to any gene: 6. The CDR3 runs 16 residues. Only a few counts were recorded for this clonotype. Preparation of the TCRbeta library used unique molecular identifiers. TCRdb re-called the PCR reads with MiXCR, one entry per CDR3 protein. This table has approximately 420,000 distinct CDR3 sequences, approximately 10% appearing once. The TCR comes from a human donor who donated a stem cell graft to a child with acute myeloid leukemia. This chain joins TRBV24-1 and TRBJ2-2; TRBD1 matches at 11 bases. The material was PBMCs from the stem cell graft donor, obtained from the stem cell graft. CDR3 DNA sequence: TGTGCCACCAGTGCTACCGGGACAGGGGGAACCGGGGAGCTGTTTTTT. It encodes CATSATGTGGTGELFF.